This TCR beta chain was profiled in a study of blood T cell repertoires in COVID-19. Study background: COVID-19 samples collected from the United States, Italy and Spain covered acute and convalescent phases. PBMCs, B-cell-depleted T cells, or T cells were the source of the cDNA or gDNA that made up the material.

V lost 6 bases, J lost 9 bases, and 12 bases stayed unmatched. The CDR3 covers 15 residues. Germline assignment: CDR1 ENHRY and CDR2 SYGVKD. While infection was still active, Seattle patients were enrolled and then followed longitudinally. Per the authors' pipeline: Counts of nucleated cells, estimated from reference gene primer amplification, were obtained. Sequencing used immunoSEQ multiplex PCR; TCRdb keeps in-frame clones, though not all of them. V, J and clone size are those of that table, while D and trimming were read from the DNA. The sample has 310,000 or so clones, about 89% seen once. Sequencing was carried out using peripheral blood. This chain uses TRBV10-3 with TRBJ2-7; TRBD2 matches 12 bases. This clonotype was sampled from a woman aged 25 to 45 with COVID-19, enrolled during active disease. CDR3: CAISPGTSGLRVQYF. CDR3 nucleotides: TGTGCCATCAGCCCGGGGACTAGCGGGTTAAGGGTGCAGTACTTC.